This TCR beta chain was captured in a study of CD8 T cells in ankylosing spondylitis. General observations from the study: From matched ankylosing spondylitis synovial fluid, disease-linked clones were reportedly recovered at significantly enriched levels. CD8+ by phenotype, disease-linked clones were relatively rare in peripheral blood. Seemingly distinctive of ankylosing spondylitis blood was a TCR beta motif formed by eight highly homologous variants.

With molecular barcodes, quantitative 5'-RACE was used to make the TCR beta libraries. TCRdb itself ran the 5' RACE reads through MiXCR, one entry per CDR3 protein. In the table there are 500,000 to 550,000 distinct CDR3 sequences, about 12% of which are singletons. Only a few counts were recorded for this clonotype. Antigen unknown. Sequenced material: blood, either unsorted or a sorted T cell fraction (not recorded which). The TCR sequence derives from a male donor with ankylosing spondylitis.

Here the CDR3 reads CASSPFGDYNEQFF. The CDR3 DNA reads as TGTGCCAGCAGCCCCTTTGGGGATTACAATGAGCAGTTCTTC. The gene calls are TRBV6-2 or TRBV6-3 and TRBJ2-1; D gene uncertain. The CDR3 runs 14 residues. Germline CDR1 MNHEY, CDR2 SVGEGT. The V end lost 6 bases, the J end lost 4 bases, and 13 bases lay between the germline ends.